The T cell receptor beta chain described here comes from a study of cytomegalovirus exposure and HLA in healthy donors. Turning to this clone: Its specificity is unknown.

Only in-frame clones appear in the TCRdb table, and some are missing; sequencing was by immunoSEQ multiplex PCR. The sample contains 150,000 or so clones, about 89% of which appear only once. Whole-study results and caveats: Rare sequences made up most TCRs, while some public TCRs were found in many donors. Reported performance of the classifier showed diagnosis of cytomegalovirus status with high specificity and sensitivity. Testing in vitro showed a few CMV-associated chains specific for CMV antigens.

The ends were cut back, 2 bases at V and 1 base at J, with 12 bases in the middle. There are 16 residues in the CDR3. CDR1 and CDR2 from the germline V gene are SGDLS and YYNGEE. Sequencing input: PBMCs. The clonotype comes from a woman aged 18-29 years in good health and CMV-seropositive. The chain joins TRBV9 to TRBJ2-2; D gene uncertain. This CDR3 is CASSVSHLENTGELFF. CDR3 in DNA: TGTGCCAGCAGCGTTAGTCACCTAGAGAACACCGGGGAGCTGTTTTTT.